These 13 T cell receptor beta chains came from one sample sequenced in a study of control samples from healthy donors and cancer patients. Assay: immunoSEQ multiplex PCR; the TCRdb copy retains only in-frame clones and omits some. The repertoire holds 100,000 to 150,000 clones, with more than 75% as singletons. Sequenced input: blood. These receptors were obtained from a man aged 55 to 70 in good health.

The table lists this clone with a count of one. V and J are TRBV19 and TRBJ2-7; 7 positions agree with TRBD2. Germline V lookup: CDR1 LNHDA, CDR2 SQIVND (reference sequence). Trimming removed 1 base from V and 6 bases from J; junction bases left unmatched: 9. The CDR3 is 15 amino acids. Here the CDR3 reads CASSIGLAVGVEQYF. CDR3 sequence (DNA): TGTGCCAGTAGTATAGGACTAGCTGTTGGGGTCGAGCAGTACTTC.

The chain links TRBV6-5 to TRBJ1-3, with 7 bases aligning to TRBD1. Germline V lookup: CDR1 MNHEY, CDR2 SVGAGI. J was trimmed by 4 bases and V by 6 bases; bases with no gene match: 9. The length of the CDR3 is 15 residues. As DNA, the CDR3 is TGTGCCAGCAGCGATCGACAGGGTTCAGGAAACACCATATATTTT. It yields the protein CASSDRQGSGNTIYF.

The rearrangement joins TRBV5-6 to TRBJ1-2; TRBD1 aligns across 8 bases. The CDR3 is 17 residues long. V trimming: 0 bases; J trimming: 7 bases; junction bases outside the gene matches: 14. Germline V gene sequence: CDR1 SGHDT, CDR2 YYEEEE. CDR3 sequence: CASSLASPGQVVSGYTF. DNA for the CDR3: TGTGCCAGCAGCTTGGCCAGTCCGGGACAGGTTGTTTCTGGCTACACCTTC.

This clone came up a few times. The chain carries TRBV12-3 or TRBV12-4 and TRBJ2-7; 10 positions agree with TRBD2. V lost 6 bases and J lost 7; bases outside the gene matches: 3. The CDR3 is made up of 12 amino acids. CDR3 coding DNA: TGTGCCAGCAGGAGCGGGGGGGTTGAGCAGTACTTC. The encoded protein is CASRSGGVEQYF.

This rearrangement joins TRBV6-5 to TRBJ2-4; D might be TRBD1 or TRBD2, each matching 5 bases. Germline lookup yields CDR1 MNHEY and CDR2 SVGAGI. The CDR3 runs 16 residues. The V end was cut by 3 bases, the J end by 7 bases, with 19 bases between. CDR3 bases: TGTGCCAGCAGTTATGCTCAGGGACCTGGCCCCAACATTCAGTACTTC. This codes for CASSYAQGPGPNIQYF.

This clone appeared once. The chain joins TRBV7-9 to TRBJ2-5, with 7 nucleotides matching TRBD2. V dropped 1 base and J dropped 4; count of bases not matched to a gene: 9. Germline V lookup: CDR1 SEHNR, CDR2 FQNEAQ (reference sequence). The CDR3 is made up of 16 amino acids. The CDR3 loop reads CASSLGEGTPRETQYF. The CDR3 region has the DNA TGTGCCAGCAGCTTAGGGGAGGGGACGCCGCGAGAGACCCAGTACTTC. Looking up the rest from reference TRBV7-9 and TRBJ2-5 gives the full variable domain: DTGVSQNPRHKITKRGQNVTFRCDPISEHNRLYWYRQTLGQGPEFLTYFQNEAQLEKSRLLSDRFSAERPKGSFSTLEIQRTEQGDSAMYLCASSLGEGTPRETQYFGPGTRLLVL.

The chain couples TRBV7-2 to TRBJ2-6; D is unresolved. Germline V gene data show CDR1 as SGHTA and CDR2 as FQGNSA. Trimming took 5 bases from V and 2 from J, leaving 7 bases between them. The CDR3 has 14 residues. The CDR3: CASSPFPGANVLTF. The CDR3 nucleotides read TGTGCCAGCAGCCCGTTCCCTGGGGCCAACGTCCTGACTTTC.

This chain uses TRBV10-3 with TRBJ2-7; D might be TRBD1 (7 bases). This CDR3 contains 16 residues. V was clipped by 4 bases and J by 7 bases, with 23 bases between them. From germline, CDR1 is ENHRY and CDR2 SYGVKD. CDR3 sequence (DNA): TGTGCCATCAGTGGGGGGGTCGGGACAGTCCAGTGGGAGCAGTACTTC. Translating it yields CAISGGVGTVQWEQYF.

The chain links TRBV5-1 to TRBJ2-1; 14 nucleotides line up with TRBD2. This CDR3 contains 15 residues. J lost 8 bases, V lost 4 bases, and 5 bases had no gene match. Germline CDR1 SGHRS, CDR2 YFSETQ. CDR3 in DNA: TGCGCCAGCAGCCGGGGACTAGCGGGGGTCCATGAGCAGTTCTTC. Translating it yields CASSRGLAGVHEQFF.

This chain uses TRBV24-1 with TRBJ1-5, with 8 bases lining up with TRBD1. The CDR3 runs to 14 residues. Per the germline V gene, CDR1 is KGHDR and CDR2 is SFDVKD. Trimming removed 7 bases from V and 5 bases from J; junction bases left unmatched: 6. The CDR3 DNA is TGTGCCACCAGCGCCGGGACAGGCTATCAGCCCCAGCATTTT. It is translated as CATSAGTGYQPQHF.

The chain recombines TRBV19 with TRBJ1-5; tentative D call: TRBD1 (6 bases). CDR3 length: 16 residues. V lost 2 bases to trimming and J lost 3 bases, with 14 bases between them. The germline V gene has CDR1 LNHDA and CDR2 SQIVND (reference sequence). The CDR3 spells CASSISGGPDNQPQHF. The DNA for the CDR3 is TGTGCCAGTAGTATATCCGGGGGGCCAGACAATCAGCCCCAGCATTTT. Together with reference TRBV19 and TRBJ1-5, the CDR3 gives the full variable domain: DGGITQSPKYLFRKEGQNVTLSCEQNLNHDAMYWYRQDPGQGLRLIYYSQIVNDFQKGDIAEGYSVSREKKESFPLTVTSAQKNPTAFYLCASSISGGPDNQPQHFGDGTRLSIL.

The chain has TRBV30 and TRBJ1-6; possible D gene TRBD1, 5 bases. Trimming left V 4 bases short and J 0 bases short, with 7 bases between. CDR1 is GTSNPN and CDR2 is SVGIG in the germline V gene (reference sequence). This CDR3 comprises 14 residues. CDR3 protein: CAWNGGSYNSPLHF. The DNA for the CDR3 is TGTGCCTGGAATGGGGGCTCCTATAATTCACCCCTCCACTTT.

The rearrangement joins TRBV11-2 to TRBJ2-2; a possible D gene is TRBD1 (5 bases). The CDR3 runs to 14 residues. Trimming cost V 5 bases and J 4 bases, with 11 bases left between them. Germline CDR1 SGHAT, CDR2 FQNNGV. Here the CDR3 DNA reads TGTGCCAGCAGCCGAAGACAGCGCACCGGGGAGCTGTTTTTT. Protein product: CASSRRQRTGELFF.